Each of the 24 T cell receptor beta chains below was sequenced from the same sample in a study of CD8+ T cells in alopecia areata. It was cDNA, reverse transcribed from extracted RNA, that served as the sequencing template. Measured with immunoSEQ multiplex PCR; TCRdb has only the in-frame clones, and not every one. Of roughly 250,000 clones in the sample, 65% to 70% are singletons; the top ten hold 1% to 1.5%. The input for sequencing was CD4+ T cells sorted from blood, taken at week 0. All receptors come from a human donor with alopecia areata.

V usage is TRBV2 and J usage is TRBJ1-1; D not certain. Germline assignment: CDR1 SNHLY and CDR2 FYNNEI. Between the trimmed V and J ends, which lost 10 bases and 3 bases, there was a span of 15 bases. This CDR3 is 13 amino acids long. CDR3 bases: TGTGCCACCACAGCGGGGAGGGACACTGAAGCTTTCTTT. Its protein product is CATTAGRDTEAFF.

J is TRBJ2-7 and V is TRBV2; no definite D call. The ends were cut back, 6 bases at V and 3 bases at J, with 12 bases in the middle. This CDR3 is 13 amino acids long. The germline V gene encodes CDR1 SNHLY and CDR2 FYNNEI. The CDR3 is CASRHELIYEQYF. As DNA, the CDR3 is TGTGCCAGCAGGCATGAATTAATCTACGAGCAGTACTTC.

The rearrangement uses TRBV29-1 and TRBJ2-1; 9 bases fit TRBD1. V gave up 7 bases and J gave up 8 bases; unmatched junction bases: 12. The CDR3 spans 14 residues. Germline V CDR1 and CDR2: SQVTM, ANQGSEA. The CDR3 DNA follows: TGCAGCGCTCCCCGGGACAGGGAGACCCATGAGCAGTTCTTC. Its protein product is CSAPRDRETHEQFF.

This sequence joins TRBV6-5 and TRBJ2-3; TRBD1 aligns across 7 bases. Per the germline V gene, CDR1 is MNHEY and CDR2 is SVGAGI. V gave up 5 bases and J gave up 6 bases; unmatched junction bases: 8. The CDR3 loop spans 14 amino acids. This CDR3 is CASSLTGPWDTQYF. The CDR3 DNA reads TGTGCCAGCAGTCTGACAGGGCCCTGGGATACGCAGTATTTT.

The chain carries TRBV6-1 and TRBJ2-3; D call uncertain. The CDR3 is made up of 14 amino acids. V was shortened by 7 bases and J by 2 bases, with 13 bases between the two germline ends. CDR1 and CDR2 from the germline V gene are MNHNS and SASEGT. CDR3 nucleotides: TGTGCCAGCAATAAGGACCAGATCACAGATACGCAGTATTTT. It yields the protein CASNKDQITDTQYF.

This clone was counted only a few times. The V gene is TRBV5-1, the J gene TRBJ2-1; 9 bases match TRBD2. CDR1 and CDR2 (germline): SGHRS, YFSETQ. The CDR3 is made up of 14 amino acids. The V gene end was trimmed by 4 bases and the J gene end by 8 bases; junction bases not matched to a gene: 7. CDR3 DNA sequence: TGCGCCAGCAGCCCAGGACTAGCGACCGATGAGCAGTTCTTC. Translation: CASSPGLATDEQFF.

The CDR3 protein is CASSERGGGNQPQHF. The CDR3 nucleotides read TGCGCCAGCAGTGAGCGGGGAGGTGGCAATCAGCCCCAGCATTTT. This chain links TRBV10-2 with TRBJ1-5; D is unresolved. This CDR3 is built from 15 residues. Trimming stripped 2 bases from V and 2 bases from J, with 10 bases between. CDR1 is WSHSY and CDR2 is SAAADI in the germline V gene.

Comments on this clone: Other DNA variants within this sample encode the same CDR3. V is TRBV30 and J is TRBJ1-1; D gene unclear. This CDR3 is 11 amino acids long. V was clipped by 3 bases and J by 6 bases, with 8 bases between them. Germline CDR1 is GTSNPN and CDR2 is SVGIG (reference sequence). The CDR3: CAWSAGAEAFF. In DNA, the CDR3 is TGTGCCTGGAGCGCGGGTGCTGAAGCTTTCTTT.

This clone has a handful of counts. The V gene is TRBV27, the J gene TRBJ1-4; D unclear. The CDR3 runs 14 residues. The germline V gene encodes CDR1 MNHEY and CDR2 SMNVEV (reference sequence). Trimming took off 3 bases at V and 3 bases at J, with 8 bases between the two ends. In nucleotides, the CDR3 is TGTGCCAGCAGTTTTTACGGATCTAATGAAAAACTGTTTTTT. Its protein is CASSFYGSNEKLFF.

This chain uses TRBV7-9 with TRBJ2-6, with TRBD1 as a possible D gene (6 bases). Trimming pared 4 bases from V and 13 bases from J, leaving 14 bases between. This CDR3 has 13 amino acids. Germline V CDR1 and CDR2: SEHNR, FQNEAQ (reference sequence). The CDR3 loop is CASSYRDTDVLTF. CDR3 nucleotides: TGTGCCAGCAGCTACCGGGACACCGATGTCCTGACTTTC.

This chain uses TRBV9 with TRBJ1-5, with D possibly matching TRBD1 (5 bases). V lost 7 bases and J lost 3, with 14 bases in between. The V gene's germline CDR1 is SGDLS and CDR2 YYNGEE. The CDR3 length is 14 residues. The CDR3 is CASGSGTNNQPQHF. The DNA of the CDR3 is TGTGCCAGCGGTTCAGGGACGAACAATCAGCCCCAGCATTTT.

The chain recombines TRBV10-3 with TRBJ2-1; 13 bases fit TRBD2. The CDR3 is 14 amino acids. Trimming took 6 bases from V and 4 from J; bases not matched to a gene: 0. Germline values: CDR1 ENHRY, CDR2 SYGVKD. Written as DNA, the CDR3 is TGTGCCATCAGGACTAGCGGGGGGTACAATGAGCAGTTCTTC. Protein sequence: CAIRTSGGYNEQFF.

Note on this clone: This sample includes further DNA sequences coding for the same CDR3. This chain uses TRBV6-1 with TRBJ2-1; tentatively, D is TRBD1 (6 bases). With 4 bases removed from V and 7 bases from J, the gap between germline ends came to 8 bases. The V gene's germline CDR1 is MNHNS and CDR2 SASEGT. This CDR3 has 12 amino acids. The CDR3 nucleotides are TGTGCCAGCAGTGCTCAGGGGAATGAGCAGTTCTTC. Its protein is CASSAQGNEQFF.

V is TRBV5-1 and J is TRBJ1-1; D not resolved. The CDR3 loop spans 13 amino acids. CDR1 is SGHRS, CDR2 YFSETQ, per germline. Trimming shortened V by 4 bases and J by 1 base, and 8 bases separated the two germline ends. CDR3 protein: CASSPVQNTEAFF. CDR3 DNA sequence: TGCGCCAGCAGCCCTGTACAGAACACTGAAGCTTTCTTT.

The chain recombines TRBV15 with TRBJ2-1; D remains ambiguous. Trimming shortened V by 3 bases and J by 5 bases, and 2 bases separated the two germline ends. Germline V gene data show CDR1 as LNHNV and CDR2 as YYDKDF (reference sequence). The CDR3 is made up of 11 amino acids. The CDR3 reads CATSRNNEQFF. In DNA form, the CDR3 reads TGTGCCACCAGCAGGAACAATGAGCAGTTCTTC.

This chain links TRBV29-1 with TRBJ1-2, with a weak D call TRBD1 (6 bases). V was clipped by 8 bases and J by 1 base, with 11 bases between them. The germline V gene has CDR1 SQVTM and CDR2 ANQGSEA. CDR3 length equals 12 residues. The CDR3: CSTEDSNYGYTF. CDR3 nucleotide sequence: TGCAGCACCGAGGACAGTAACTATGGCTACACCTTC.

The sample holds one count of this clone. The sample carries other DNA sequences with the same CDR3. This rearrangement joins TRBV30 to TRBJ2-7, with D possibly being TRBD1 or TRBD2 (5 bases each). This CDR3 spans 12 amino acids. Germline V CDR1 and CDR2: GTSNPN, SVGIG (reference sequence). Trimming pared 0 bases from V and 6 bases from J, leaving 9 bases between. The CDR3, as DNA: TGTGCCTGGAGTGTACGTGGGGGCGAGCAGTACTTC. Translation: CAWSVRGGEQYF.

The chain couples TRBV19 to TRBJ2-6, with a tentative D call TRBD1 (6 bases). This CDR3 has 15 residues. CDR1 and CDR2 from the germline V gene are LNHDA and SQIVND (reference sequence). V lost 5 bases and J lost 2, with 10 bases in between. Here the CDR3 reads CASSSGAPGANVLTF. For the CDR3, the DNA is TGTGCCAGTAGTTCAGGGGCCCCTGGGGCCAACGTCCTGACTTTC.

This chain connects TRBV15 to TRBJ2-1; weak D call: TRBD1 (5 bases). The CDR3 covers 12 residues. Germline V gene lookup returns CDR1 LNHNV and CDR2 YYDKDF (reference sequence). V was cut by 8 bases and J by 3 bases, with 8 bases left in between. CDR3 DNA: TGTGCCACCGGCCAGGGCTACAATGAGCAGTTCTTC. Encoded protein: CATGQGYNEQFF.

This clone was picked up a small number of times. The rearrangement joins TRBV29-1 to TRBJ2-5; D could derive from TRBD1 or TRBD2 (5 bases each). Germline loops: CDR1 SQVTM, CDR2 ANQGSEA. V dropped 7 bases and J dropped 4 bases, with 10 bases sitting between them. This CDR3 is built from 11 residues. CDR3 coding DNA: TGCAGCGCAGGGACGCTAGAGACCCAGTACTTC. The encoded protein is CSAGTLETQYF.

The chain links TRBV7-2 to TRBJ2-5; 10 positions match TRBD2. CDR1 is SGHTA, CDR2 FQGNSA, per germline. The V segment lost 0 bases and the J segment 5 bases; nucleotides outside the gene matches: 6. This CDR3 contains 16 residues. DNA of the CDR3: TGTGCCAGCAGCTTAGCACAGCGGGGGGGCTTGGAGACCCAGTACTTC. Translating gives CASSLAQRGGLETQYF.

The rearrangement uses TRBV29-1 and TRBJ2-2, with a weak D call TRBD2 (5 bases). Germline V gene lookup returns CDR1 SQVTM and CDR2 ANQGSEA. The CDR3 has 12 residues. The V gene lost 7 bases and the J gene lost 5 bases, with 11 bases spanning the gap. The CDR3 reads CSERRGTGELFF. Here the CDR3 DNA reads TGCAGCGAACGAAGAGGGACCGGGGAGCTGTTTTTT.

The V and J genes are TRBV9 and TRBJ2-1, with 7 bases lining up with TRBD2. Germline assignment: CDR1 SGDLS and CDR2 YYNGEE. V lost 4 bases and J lost 4; bases outside the gene matches: 2. This CDR3 region has 13 residues. In DNA form, the CDR3 reads TGTGCCAGCAGCCACGGGGGGTACAATGAGCAGTTCTTC. Translating it yields CASSHGGYNEQFF.

In regard to this clone: Other DNA sequences in this specimen translate into the identical CDR3. The V and J genes are TRBV15 and TRBJ2-7, with 9 bases that match TRBD1. Unmatched junction bases numbered 0, after V lost 3 bases and J lost 3 bases. CDR1 LNHNV and CDR2 YYDKDF come from the germline V gene (reference sequence). This CDR3 comprises 13 residues. This CDR3 is CATSRDRGYEQYF. The CDR3 bases are TGTGCCACCAGCAGGGACAGGGGCTACGAGCAGTACTTC.